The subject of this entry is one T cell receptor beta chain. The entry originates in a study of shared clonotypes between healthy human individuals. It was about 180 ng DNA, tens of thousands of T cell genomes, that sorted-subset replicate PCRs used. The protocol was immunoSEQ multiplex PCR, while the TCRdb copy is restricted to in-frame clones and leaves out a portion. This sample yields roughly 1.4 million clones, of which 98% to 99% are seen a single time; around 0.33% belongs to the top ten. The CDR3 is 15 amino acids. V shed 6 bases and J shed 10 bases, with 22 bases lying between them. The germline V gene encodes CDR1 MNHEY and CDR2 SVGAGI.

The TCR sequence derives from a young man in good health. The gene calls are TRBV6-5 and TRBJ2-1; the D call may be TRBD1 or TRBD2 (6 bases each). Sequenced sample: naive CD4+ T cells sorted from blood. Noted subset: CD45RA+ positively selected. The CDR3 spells CASRIGGRWAGEQFF. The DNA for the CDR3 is TGTGCCAGCAGGATCGGGGGCAGGTGGGCTGGCGAGCAGTTCTTC.